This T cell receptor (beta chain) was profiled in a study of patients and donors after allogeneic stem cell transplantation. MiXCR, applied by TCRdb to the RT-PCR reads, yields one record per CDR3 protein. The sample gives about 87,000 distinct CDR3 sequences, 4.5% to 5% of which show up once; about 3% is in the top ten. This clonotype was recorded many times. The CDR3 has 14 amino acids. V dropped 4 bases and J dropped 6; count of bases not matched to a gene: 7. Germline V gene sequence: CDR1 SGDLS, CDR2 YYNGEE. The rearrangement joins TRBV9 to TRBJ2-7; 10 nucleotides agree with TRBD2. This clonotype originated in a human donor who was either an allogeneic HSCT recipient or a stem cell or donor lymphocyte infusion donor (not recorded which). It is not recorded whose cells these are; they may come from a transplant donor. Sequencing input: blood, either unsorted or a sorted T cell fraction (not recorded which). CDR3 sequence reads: CASSRAGGRGEQYF. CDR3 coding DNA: TGTGCCAGCAGCCGAGCGGGAGGGCGGGGCGAGCAGTACTTC.